The 27 T cell receptor beta chains below were found in one sample sequenced in a study of radiotherapy plus CTLA-4 blockade in lung cancer. Only in-frame clones appear in the TCRdb table, and some are missing; sequencing was by immunoSEQ multiplex PCR. The sample yields roughly 110,000 clones, approximately 77% seen once. Sequences were derived from peripheral blood, sampled from a patient treated with radiotherapy plus ipilimumab. The receptors here all came from a human donor with non-small cell lung cancer that progressed on radiotherapy plus ipilimumab. Some clones in this sample may be carry-over from other donors' samples.

This clone appeared a single time. V and J are TRBV7-3 and TRBJ2-3; D is uncertain. This CDR3 region has 18 residues. In germline, CDR1 is SGHTA, CDR2 FQGTGA. Trimming took 6 bases from V and 0 from J, leaving 22 bases between them. CDR3 DNA: TGTGCCAGCAGTTTTAGACCCTACTTGAAGACTAGCACAGATACGCAGTATTTT. Amino acids: CASSFRPYLKTSTDTQYF. The full variable domain, rest sourced from reference TRBV7-3 and TRBJ2-3, is GAGVSQTPSNKVTEKGKYVELRCDPISGHTALYWYRQSLGQGPEFLIYFQGTGAADDSGLPNDRFFAVRPEGSVSTLKIQRTERGDSAVYLCASSFRPYLKTSTDTQYFGPGTRLTVL.

This clone has only a few counts. This rearrangement joins TRBV29-1 to TRBJ2-7, with D perhaps TRBD1 (6 bases). The V gene's germline CDR1 is SQVTM and CDR2 ANQGSEA. V was cut by 4 bases and J by 3 bases, with 22 bases left in between. This CDR3 contains 16 residues. CDR3 DNA: TGCAGCGTTGTCATCCAACCGGGACAAACCCTCTACGAGCAGTACTTC. Amino acids: CSVVIQPGQTLYEQYF.

Only a few counts were recorded for this clone. This chain links TRBV9 with TRBJ1-2; 7 bases map to TRBD1. The CDR3 totals 13 residues. After removal of 2 bases from V and 6 bases from J, the junction contained 4 bases not matched to a gene. CDR1 and CDR2 (germline): SGDLS, YYNGEE. CDR3 sequence (DNA): TGTGCCAGCAGCGTCGCCACAGGGGATGGCTACACCTTC. Its translation: CASSVATGDGYTF.

The genes are TRBV6-6 and TRBJ2-5; weak D call: TRBD1 (6 bases). V was shortened by 8 bases and J by 2 bases, with 18 bases between the two germline ends. Germline CDR1 MNHNY, CDR2 SVGAGI (reference sequence). The CDR3 is 15 amino acids. The CDR3 sequence is CASRRGGPRQETQYF. Written as DNA, the CDR3 is TGTGCCAGCCGCCGTGGGGGCCCACGGCAAGAGACCCAGTACTTC.

The rearrangement links TRBV4-2 to TRBJ2-1; 12 nucleotides align to TRBD2. The V and J ends lost 4 bases and 5 bases, in that order; junction bases with no gene match: 9. The CDR3 consists of 17 residues. The germline gives CDR1 LGHNA, CDR2 YNFKEQ. The CDR3, as DNA: TGTGCCAGCAGCCCTGGACTAGCGGGGTCTAGGGACAATGAGCAGTTCTTC. It encodes CASSPGLAGSRDNEQFF.

This sequence joins TRBV5-1 and TRBJ1-2; 7 bases match TRBD1. CDR3 size: 13 residues. Unmatched junction bases numbered 6, after V lost 2 bases and J lost 8 bases. CDR1 SGHRS and CDR2 YFSETQ come from the germline V gene. CDR3 DNA sequence: TGCGCCAGCAGCTTCCGGGACAGTCGAGGCTACACCTTC. Translating it yields CASSFRDSRGYTF.

This chain joins TRBV9 and TRBJ2-7; TRBD1 agrees at 7 bases. V lost 5 bases to trimming and J lost 2 bases; unmatched junction nucleotides: 4. The CDR3 loop spans 13 amino acids. Germline V lookup: CDR1 SGDLS, CDR2 YYNGEE. CDR3 DNA: TGTGCCAGCAGTGACGGGACAGCCTACGAGCAGTACTTC. This translates into CASSDGTAYEQYF.

The sample holds one count of this clone. This specimen includes other DNA sequences encoding the same CDR3. The chain uses TRBV28 and TRBJ1-2; D remains ambiguous. Germline V CDR1 and CDR2: MDHEN, SYDVKM. The CDR3 covers 12 residues. Trimming took off 3 bases at V and 4 bases at J, with 6 bases between the two ends. The CDR3 DNA follows: TGTGCCAGCAGTTTGCGACTCTATGGCTACACCTTC. This encodes CASSLRLYGYTF.

The rearrangement uses TRBV7-9 and TRBJ1-1, with D unclear. V was clipped by 2 bases and J by 5 bases, with 9 bases between them. Germline-derived CDR1 and CDR2 are SEHNR and FQNEAQ (reference sequence). CDR3 length equals 13 residues. The CDR3: CASSLIGGTEAFF. The CDR3 DNA sequence: TGTGCCAGCAGCTTAATTGGTGGGACTGAAGCTTTCTTT. Supplemented by reference TRBV7-9 and TRBJ1-1, the full variable domain reads DTGVSQNPRHKITKRGQNVTFRCDPISEHNRLYWYRQTLGQGPEFLTYFQNEAQLEKSRLLSDRFSAERPKGSFSTLEIQRTEQGDSAMYLCASSLIGGTEAFFGQGTRLTVV.

The rearrangement uses TRBV7-8 and TRBJ2-1; either TRBD1 or TRBD2 may supply D (5 bases each). V lost 3 bases and J lost 9, with 9 bases in between. The CDR3 consists of 12 residues. CDR1 and CDR2 (germline): SGHVS, FQNEAQ. CDR3 residues: CASSFSRGEQFF. In DNA, the CDR3 is TGTGCCAGCAGCTTTTCGAGGGGTGAGCAGTTCTTC.

The chain employs TRBV18 and TRBJ2-7; 7 bases align to TRBD1. This CDR3 has 15 residues. CDR1 and CDR2 from the germline V gene are KGHSH and LQKENI. J gave up 5 bases and V 2 bases, and 9 bases lay outside the gene matches. CDR3 sequence: CASSPIEGAIDEQYF. The CDR3 DNA follows: TGTGCCAGCTCACCAATTGAGGGGGCGATCGACGAGCAGTACTTC.

J is TRBJ1-1 and V is TRBV27; 8 nucleotides line up with TRBD1. V lost 6 bases, J lost 1 base, and 16 bases stayed unmatched. The CDR3 contains 18 residues. The germline CDR1 and CDR2 sequences are MNHEY and SMNVEV (reference sequence). CDR3 sequence: CASRQLVPGQVKNTEAFF. CDR3 in DNA: TGTGCCAGCAGACAACTGGTTCCGGGACAGGTGAAGAACACTGAAGCTTTCTTT.

The chain couples TRBV5-5 to TRBJ2-2; TRBD1 aligns across 8 bases. CDR3 size: 16 residues. CDR1 SGHKS and CDR2 YYEKEE come from the germline V gene (reference sequence). V was pared by 4 bases and J by 4 bases, with 9 bases of the junction left unmatched. The CDR3: CASSPSRGQGTGELFF. In nucleotides, the CDR3 is TGTGCCAGCAGCCCCAGCAGGGGGCAGGGCACCGGGGAGCTGTTTTTT.

This clone occurred a few times. V is TRBV16 and J is TRBJ1-4; a possible D gene is TRBD1 (5 bases). The V gene lost 4 bases and the J gene lost 2 bases, with 11 bases spanning the gap. This CDR3 is built from 15 residues. Germline-derived CDR1 and CDR2 are KGHSY and FQNENV. CDR3 DNA sequence: TGTGCCAGCAGCCGCTCCAGGGCTACTAATGAAAAACTGTTTTTT. Its translation is CASSRSRATNEKLFF.

The V gene is TRBV5-4, the J gene TRBJ2-5; D is perhaps TRBD2 (7 bases). The V end was cut by 6 bases, the J end by 2 bases, with 23 bases between. The V gene's germline CDR1 is SGHNT and CDR2 YYREEE (reference sequence). The CDR3 consists of 17 residues. DNA of the CDR3: TGTGCCAGCACCTTCCTGGCGCGGGGGCCGACACAAGAGACCCAGTACTTC. Its translation is CASTFLARGPTQETQYF.

The chain carries TRBV10-3 and TRBJ1-1; no reliable D call. The V gene's germline CDR1 is ENHRY and CDR2 SYGVKD. Trimming removed 1 base from V and 4 bases from J, with 7 bases in between. There are 13 residues in the CDR3. The CDR3 reads CAISELRVTEAFF. The CDR3 region has the DNA TGTGCCATCAGTGAGTTAAGGGTCACTGAAGCTTTCTTT.

The rearrangement links TRBV4-1 to TRBJ1-1; 9 nucleotides match TRBD1. Germline-derived CDR1 and CDR2 are MGHRA and YSYEKL. The ends lost 4 bases at V and 1 base at J; junction bases unmatched: 7. CDR3 length equals 16 residues. The CDR3 sequence: CASSPGTGRSNTEAFF. CDR3 coding DNA: TGCGCCAGCAGCCCTGGGACAGGGCGATCGAACACTGAAGCTTTCTTT.

The rearrangement uses TRBV9 and TRBJ1-1, with D maybe TRBD1 (6 bases). Trimming left V 0 bases short and J 4 bases short, with 7 bases between. Germline CDR1 reads SGDLS; CDR2 reads YYNGEE. CDR3 size: 13 residues. The CDR3 nucleotides are TGTGCCAGCAGCGTAGTCAGGGGCACTGAAGCTTTCTTT. Translation: CASSVVRGTEAFF. Full variable domain (missing parts from reference TRBV9 and TRBJ1-1): DSGVTQTPKHLITATGQRVTLRCSPRSGDLSVYWYQQSLDQGLQFLIQYYNGEERAKGNILERFSAQQFPDLHSELNLSSLELGDSALYFCASSVVRGTEAFFGQGTRLTVV.

This rearrangement joins TRBV28 to TRBJ2-5; TRBD1 matches 7 bases. The CDR3 has 16 amino acids. From germline, CDR1 is MDHEN and CDR2 SYDVKM. Trimming took 7 bases from V and 1 from J; bases not matched to a gene: 12. The CDR3 here is CASTTLGQQSQETQYF. CDR3 DNA: TGTGCCAGCACTACACTGGGACAGCAATCCCAAGAGACCCAGTACTTC. The full variable domain, completed using reference TRBV28 and TRBJ2-5, is DVKVTQSSRYLVKRTGEKVFLECVQDMDHENMFWYRQDPGLGLRLIYFSYDVKMKEKGDIPEGYSVSREKKERFSLILESASTNQTSMYLCASTTLGQQSQETQYFGPGTRLLVL.

This clone was observed a handful of times. V gene TRBV21-1 combines with J gene TRBJ1-4; no check of the table's D call, TRBD1, against the DNA was made. TRBV21-1 is shown as a pseudogene. The CDR3 runs 16 residues. CDR3 residues: CASSSQIQGSNEKLFF. The CDR3 region has the DNA TGTGCCAGCAGCAGCCAGATACAGGGTTCTAATGAAAAACTGTTTTTT.

The chain is built from TRBV27 and TRBJ2-5, with TRBD1 matching over 9 bases. The end of the DNA fits TRBJ2-7 better, so the J call may be wrong. Germline V gives CDR1 MNHEY, CDR2 SMNVEV (reference sequence). The CDR3 consists of 14 residues. CDR3 sequence reads: CASGWGTGLYEQYF. The CDR3 bases are TGTGCCAGCGGCTGGGGGACAGGGCTTTACGAGCAGTACTTC.

This clone was counted between two and nine times. The gene calls are TRBV5-1 and TRBJ1-2; D unclear. The germline V and J ends were trimmed by 5 bases and 3 bases, with 14 bases remaining between them. The CDR3 runs 14 residues. CDR1 SGHRS and CDR2 YFSETQ come from the germline V gene. The CDR3 is CASSLSSVDYGYTF. CDR3 DNA sequence: TGCGCCAGCAGTCTCTCGTCAGTCGACTATGGCTACACCTTC.

The rearrangement uses TRBV29-1 and TRBJ2-2; D not resolved. The CDR3 has 12 residues. The V end lost 5 bases, the J end lost 5 bases, and 9 bases lay between the germline ends. CDR1 is SQVTM, CDR2 ANQGSEA, per germline. The CDR3 reads CSVQLETGELFF. CDR3 nucleotide sequence: TGCAGCGTTCAGTTGGAAACCGGGGAGCTGTTTTTT.

This clone was detected only a few times. Other DNA sequences in this sample translate to the same CDR3. This rearrangement joins TRBV28 to TRBJ2-7; 10 bases line up with TRBD1. The V segment lost 3 bases and the J segment 3 bases; nucleotides outside the gene matches: 5. CDR1 is MDHEN and CDR2 is SYDVKM in the germline V gene. There are 15 residues in the CDR3. CDR3 in amino acids: CASSFPGDRGYEQYF. The CDR3 DNA reads TGTGCCAGCAGTTTTCCCGGGGACAGGGGCTACGAGCAGTACTTC.

V usage is TRBV19 and J usage is TRBJ2-7; the match to TRBD1 covers 9 bases. Germline CDR1 and CDR2: LNHDA and SQIVND (reference sequence). This CDR3 contains 14 residues. V lost 3 bases, J lost 6 bases, and 6 bases stayed unmatched. The CDR3 loop is CASSIGTGYGEQYF. The CDR3 nucleotides read TGTGCCAGTAGTATCGGGACAGGGTACGGCGAGCAGTACTTC.

The chain employs TRBV15 and TRBJ1-5; unclear D gene. The V and J ends lost 3 bases and 7 bases respectively, with 16 bases between them. The CDR3 covers 15 residues. CDR1 LNHNV and CDR2 YYDKDF come from the germline V gene (reference sequence). CDR3 bases: TGTGCCACCAGCAGTTTTGCGGGAATAGGACAGCCCCAGCATTTT. It specifies CATSSFAGIGQPQHF. The full variable domain, completed using reference TRBV15 and TRBJ1-5, is DAMVIQNPRYQVTQFGKPVTLSCSQTLNHNVMYWYQQKSSQAPKLLFHYYDKDFNNEADTPDNFQSRRPNTSFCFLDIRSPGLGDTAMYLCATSSFAGIGQPQHFGDGTRLSIL.

This clone has just one count. The gene calls are TRBV5-6 and TRBJ2-7, with TRBD2 identical over 11 bases. V lost 3 bases to trimming and J lost 1 base; unmatched junction nucleotides: 12. The CDR3 spans 18 residues. Germline V gene sequence: CDR1 SGHDT, CDR2 YYEEEE. The chain's CDR3 is CASSSSREASGGSYEQYF. In DNA form, the CDR3 reads TGTGCCAGCAGCTCCTCTAGGGAGGCTAGCGGGGGGTCCTACGAGCAGTACTTC.